This T cell receptor beta chain was captured in a study of OX40 agonist ivuxolimab in advanced cancers. Patients were excluded for autoimmune disease history or systemic immunosuppression. Study-wide results and limits: Still undetermined is the antigen specificity of the expanded peripheral T cells. Fewer expanded clones were found on average in CD4+ than in CD8+ T cells. Among the lowest peripheral clonal expansion occurred in 0.1-3.0 mg/kg partial responders.

The V end lost 1 base, the J end lost 0 bases, and 7 bases lay between the germline ends. Germline V gene sequence: CDR1 SGHAT, CDR2 FQNNGV. The CDR3 has 16 amino acids. The sample holds one count of this clone. The target antigen is unknown. This table comes from immunoSEQ multiplex PCR, and its TCRdb copy is limited to in-frame clones, with some not included. The table has 20,000 or so clones, about 80% seen once. The chain has TRBV11-2 and TRBJ2-6; D uncertain. Specimen: CD4+ or CD8+ T cells sorted from blood, collected in a trial of the OX40 agonist ivuxolimab. The sequence came from an adult with an advanced solid tumor such as melanoma, head and neck, liver or kidney cancer. The CDR3 DNA is TGTGCCAGCAGCTTAGGGTCCGTCTCTGGGGCCAACGTCCTGACTTTC. Translating it yields CASSLGSVSGANVLTF. Supplemented by reference TRBV11-2 and TRBJ2-6, the full variable domain reads EAGVAQSPRYKIIEKRQSVAFWCNPISGHATLYWYQQILGQGPKLLIQFQNNGVVDDSQLPKDRFSAERLKGVDSTLKIQPAKLEDSAVYLCASSLGSVSGANVLTFGAGSRLTVL.